The 30 T cell receptor beta chains below all came from one sample that was sequenced in a study of blood T cell repertoires in COVID-19. TCRdb's table, derived via immunoSEQ multiplex PCR, lists solely in-frame clones and lacks some. The table includes fewer than 200,000 clones, approximately 86% detected once. The sequenced material came from peripheral blood. These receptors all stem from a man aged 60 to 69 who had recovered from COVID-19.

The V and J genes are TRBV27 and TRBJ1-2, with 10 bases lining up with TRBD1. Germline assignment: CDR1 MNHEY and CDR2 SMNVEV (reference sequence). V lost 1 base and J lost 0; bases outside the gene matches: 8. The CDR3 has 18 amino acids. The CDR3 spells CASSLYLGQGTANYGYTF. CDR3 nucleotides: TGTGCCAGCAGTTTATACTTGGGACAGGGGACCGCTAACTATGGCTACACCTTC.

The gene calls are TRBV7-9 and TRBJ1-2, with D maybe TRBD1 (5 bases). Germline V CDR1 and CDR2: SEHNR, FQNEAQ (reference sequence). The CDR3 spans 17 residues. Trimming removed 5 bases at V and 4 bases at J, with 23 bases between. CDR3: CASSHTGPAGSGYGYTF. CDR3 DNA: TGTGCCAGCAGCCATACAGGCCCCGCGGGGAGTGGCTATGGCTACACCTTC. Looking up the rest from reference TRBV7-9 and TRBJ1-2 gives the full variable domain: DTGVSQNPRHKITKRGQNVTFRCDPISEHNRLYWYRQTLGQGPEFLTYFQNEAQLEKSRLLSDRFSAERPKGSFSTLEIQRTEQGDSAMYLCASSHTGPAGSGYGYTFGSGTRLTVV.

This clone showed up just a few times. V is TRBV7-9 and J is TRBJ1-6, with a tentative D call TRBD1 (5 bases). Trimming shortened V by 8 bases and J by 12 bases, and 17 bases separated the two germline ends. This CDR3 contains 13 residues. Germline V gene data show CDR1 as SEHNR and CDR2 as FQNEAQ (reference sequence). In nucleotides, the CDR3 is TGTGCCAGCGATTCTCCGGGGGACGAACCCCTCCACTTT. It specifies CASDSPGDEPLHF.

Notes on this clone: Other DNA sequences in the same sample also yield this CDR3. The chain joins TRBV29-1 to TRBJ2-7; 7 bases are shared with TRBD2. Germline lookup yields CDR1 SQVTM and CDR2 ANQGSEA. The V and J ends lost 4 bases and 2 bases, in that order; junction bases with no gene match: 2. The CDR3 has 12 amino acids. For the CDR3, the DNA is TGCAGCGTTGGGGGAGGGGCCTACGAGCAGTACTTC. Amino acid sequence: CSVGGGAYEQYF.

The chain joins TRBV18 to TRBJ1-4; 10 nucleotides match TRBD1. Germline loops: CDR1 KGHSH, CDR2 LQKENI. CDR3 size: 14 residues. V trimming: 5 bases; J trimming: 6 bases; junction bases outside the gene matches: 3. CDR3: CASSAGTGDEKLFF. The CDR3, as DNA: TGTGCCAGCTCAGCCGGGACAGGGGATGAAAAACTGTTTTTT.

This clone was detected once. The sample carries other DNA sequences with the same CDR3. The genes are TRBV9 and TRBJ2-7; the D is unclear. The CDR3 loop spans 14 amino acids. CDR1 is SGDLS, CDR2 YYNGEE, per germline. Trimming shortened V by 2 bases and J by 0 bases, and 9 bases separated the two germline ends. This CDR3 is CASSVGPSSYEQYF. CDR3 sequence (DNA): TGTGCCAGCAGCGTTGGTCCCAGCTCCTACGAGCAGTACTTC.

V gene TRBV2 combines with J gene TRBJ2-5, with 8 bases fitting TRBD1. Germline CDR1 reads SNHLY; CDR2 reads FYNNEI. The V and J ends lost 5 bases and 5 bases, in that order; junction bases with no gene match: 10. This CDR3 is 15 amino acids long. Here the CDR3 DNA reads TGTGCCAGCAGTTTAACACAGGGGGTTGGTGAGACCCAGTACTTC. Protein: CASSLTQGVGETQYF.

The V and J genes are TRBV19 and TRBJ1-2; the D gene is possibly TRBD1 (5 bases). The CDR3 spans 13 residues. The V and J ends lost 8 bases and 8 bases respectively, with 18 bases between them. In germline, CDR1 is LNHDA, CDR2 SQIVND (reference sequence). The chain's CDR3 is CASEDRRGTGYTF. As DNA, the CDR3 is TGTGCCAGTGAAGATCGCCGGGGGACGGGCTACACCTTC.

This chain links TRBV7-2 with TRBJ1-5; 7 bases agree with TRBD1. The germline V gene has CDR1 SGHTA and CDR2 FQGNSA. This CDR3 is 16 amino acids long. V lost 1 base and J lost 2; bases outside the gene matches: 5. The CDR3 nucleotides are TGTGCCAGCAGCTTAGGACAGGGACCACGCAATCAGCCCCAGCATTTT. Amino acids: CASSLGQGPRNQPQHF.

The chain uses TRBV5-1 and TRBJ2-5; 14 bases line up with TRBD2. CDR3 length: 16 amino acids. Germline CDR1 reads SGHRS; CDR2 reads YFSETQ. V gave up 5 bases and J gave up 1 base; unmatched junction bases: 4. DNA of the CDR3: TGCGCCAGCAGTGAAGGGACTAGCGGGGGCCAAGAGACCCAGTACTTC. Its translation: CASSEGTSGGQETQYF.

The chain recombines TRBV7-2 with TRBJ2-7; 10 bases agree with TRBD1. This CDR3 is 17 amino acids long. The junction had 10 bases not matched to a gene; V was cut back by 2 bases and J by 3 bases. Germline V gene sequence: CDR1 SGHTA, CDR2 FQGNSA. CDR3 bases: TGTGCCAGCAGCTTATTGACAGGGGGCGGGGTGAGCTACGAGCAGTACTTC. This translates into CASSLLTGGGVSYEQYF. The whole variable domain, remainder taken from reference TRBV7-2 and TRBJ2-7, is GAGVSQSPSNKVTEKGKDVELRCDPISGHTALYWYRQSLGQGLEFLIYFQGNSAPDKSGLPSDRFSAERTGGSVSTLTIQRTQQEDSAVYLCASSLLTGGGVSYEQYFGPGTRLTVT.

The V gene is TRBV9, the J gene TRBJ1-2; no clear D. CDR3 size: 11 residues. Germline CDR1 and CDR2: SGDLS and YYNGEE. V was pared by 4 bases and J by 4 bases, with 5 bases between. Here the CDR3 DNA reads TGTGCCAGCAGCTCGGTCTATGGCTACACCTTC. It is translated as CASSSVYGYTF.

V and J are TRBV5-1 and TRBJ2-1, with 8 bases matching TRBD2. J lost 10 bases, V lost 2 bases, and 11 bases had no gene match. CDR1 and CDR2 from the germline V gene are SGHRS and YFSETQ. There are 15 residues in the CDR3. Written as DNA, the CDR3 is TGCGCCAGCAGCTTAGGACTGGACGGGGGGGACGAGCAGTTCTTC. Translating gives CASSLGLDGGDEQFF. Combining the CDR3 with reference TRBV5-1 and TRBJ2-1 gives the whole variable domain KAGVTQTPRYLIKTRGQQVTLSCSPISGHRSVSWYQQTPGQGLQFLFEYFSETQRNKGNFPGRFSGRQFSNSRSEMNVSTLELGDSALYLCASSLGLDGGDEQFFGPGTRLTVL.

The table lists this clone with a count of one. The V and J genes are TRBV12-5 and TRBJ1-5; weak D call: TRBD1 (6 bases). CDR3 size: 15 residues. Between the trimmed V and J ends, which lost 5 bases and 4 bases, there was a span of 15 bases. CDR1 is LGHNT, CDR2 FRNRAP, per germline. The CDR3 here is CASGPTLQGNQPQHF. The CDR3 nucleotides read TGTGCTAGTGGTCCGACCCTCCAGGGGAATCAGCCCCAGCATTTT.

The chain recombines TRBV3-1 (or the pseudogene TRBV3-2) with TRBJ1-5, with 7 bases fitting TRBD1. The V gene's germline CDR1 is LGHDT and CDR2 YNNKEL (reference sequence). This CDR3 has 14 amino acids. V was pared by 5 bases and J by 4 bases, with 5 bases of the junction left unmatched. The CDR3, as DNA: TGTGCCAGCAGCTACGGGACAGTTAATCAGCCCCAGCATTTT. Protein product: CASSYGTVNQPQHF.

The chain has TRBV10-3 and TRBJ2-2; tentative D call: TRBD1 (5 bases). The V gene's germline CDR1 is ENHRY and CDR2 SYGVKD. CDR3 size: 17 residues. V was clipped by 0 bases and J by 1 base, with 12 bases between them. The CDR3 bases are TGTGCCATCAGTGAGTCTTGGTCGACAGTGAACACCGGGGAGCTGTTTTTT. Protein sequence: CAISESWSTVNTGELFF.

This chain joins TRBV5-6 and TRBJ1-4, with D possibly being TRBD1 (5 bases). Trimming cost V 2 bases and J 4 bases, with 6 bases left between them. Germline CDR1 and CDR2: SGHDT and YYEEEE. The CDR3 loop spans 13 amino acids. CDR3 nucleotides: TGTGCCAGCAGCTTCAGGGTTAATGAAAAACTGTTTTTT. Translating gives CASSFRVNEKLFF.

V is TRBV5-6 and J is TRBJ2-3; D is unclear. CDR1 is SGHDT, CDR2 YYEEEE, per germline. CDR3 length: 14 amino acids. Between the trimmed V and J ends, which lost 7 bases and 1 base, there was a span of 13 bases. CDR3: CASHLSRGTDTQYF. DNA for the CDR3: TGTGCCAGCCACCTGTCCCGGGGCACAGATACGCAGTATTTT.

This clone was detected a few times. The chain is built from TRBV24-1 and TRBJ2-7, with 9 positions matching TRBD1. Germline CDR1 KGHDR, CDR2 SFDVKD. V dropped 9 bases and J dropped 0; count of bases not matched to a gene: 26. There are 21 residues in the CDR3. For the CDR3, the DNA is TGTGCCACCGGGTTGGGACAGGGTCATGGTATTTGGGTAACGAGCTCCTACGAGCAGTACTTC. This sequence encodes CATGLGQGHGIWVTSSYEQYF.

The gene calls are TRBV13 and TRBJ1-2; 8 bases match TRBD1. V was clipped by 0 bases and J by 12 bases; unmatched bases: 3. Germline V lookup: CDR1 PRHDT, CDR2 FYEKMQ (reference sequence). There are 12 residues in the CDR3. The CDR3 loop reads CASSLGRTGNTF. CDR3 bases: TGTGCCAGCAGCTTAGGGCGGACAGGGAACACCTTC.

This sequence joins TRBV27 and TRBJ2-1, with no clear D. Trimming removed 5 bases from V and 12 bases from J, with 17 bases in between. The CDR3 length is 13 residues. The germline V gene encodes CDR1 MNHEY and CDR2 SMNVEV (reference sequence). In nucleotides, the CDR3 is TGTGCCAGCAGTCACCGGGTAGGAATTGCGCAGTTCTTC. It yields the protein CASSHRVGIAQFF.

This clone showed up many times. This chain connects TRBV6-4 to TRBJ2-3; possibly TRBD1 for D (5 bases). The CDR3 is made up of 15 amino acids. V dropped 3 bases and J dropped 4 bases, with 14 bases sitting between them. The germline V gene encodes CDR1 MRHNA and CDR2 SNTAGT. CDR3 DNA sequence: TGTGCCAGCAGTGAATCCGTTAGGGGCGCAGATACGCAGTATTTT. It is translated as CASSESVRGADTQYF.

The chain is built from TRBV29-1 and TRBJ2-5, with D possibly matching TRBD2 (6 bases). V lost 6 bases and J 3 bases, leaving 14 bases between the germline ends. The CDR3 has 13 amino acids. Germline V lookup: CDR1 SQVTM, CDR2 ANQGSEA. In DNA, the CDR3 is TGCAGCGTCCATGAGGCTAGCGAAGAGACCCAGTACTTC. This translates into CSVHEASEETQYF.

The gene calls are TRBV10-1 and TRBJ2-1, with TRBD2 matching 8 bases. Trimming removed 11 bases from V and 5 bases from J; junction bases left unmatched: 11. From germline, CDR1 is WNHNN and CDR2 SYGVQD (reference sequence). This CDR3 has 14 residues. CDR3 in amino acids: CADPRRGANNEQFF. CDR3 nucleotides: TGCGCCGACCCTAGGCGGGGGGCTAACAATGAGCAGTTCTTC.

This clone occurred once. The V call is TRBV12-5, the J call TRBJ2-1; no clear D. Per germline, CDR1 LGHNT and CDR2 FRNRAP. The CDR3 consists of 14 residues. V was clipped by 1 base and J by 1 base, with 5 bases between them. The CDR3 DNA reads as TGTGCTAGTGGTTTGGGCGATTCCTACAATGAGCAGTTCTTC. It yields the protein CASGLGDSYNEQFF.

This CDR3 is CATAQGDYEQYF. DNA for the CDR3: TGTGCCACCGCTCAAGGGGACTACGAGCAGTACTTC. The rearrangement joins TRBV19 to TRBJ2-7; D is perhaps TRBD1 (5 bases). Between the trimmed V and J ends, which lost 10 bases and 3 bases, there was a span of 13 bases. The CDR3 extends over 12 amino acids. CDR1 is LNHDA and CDR2 is SQIVND in the germline V gene (reference sequence). The full variable domain, completed using reference TRBV19 and TRBJ2-7, is DGGITQSPKYLFRKEGQNVTLSCEQNLNHDAMYWYRQDPGQGLRLIYYSQIVNDFQKGDIAEGYSVSREKKESFPLTVTSAQKNPTAFYLCATAQGDYEQYFGPGTRLTVT.

The V call is TRBV10-3, the J call TRBJ1-1; a weak D match, TRBD1 (5 bases). The V end was cut by 0 bases, the J end by 4 bases, with 12 bases between. The CDR3 totals 15 residues. Germline V gene sequence: CDR1 ENHRY, CDR2 SYGVKD. The CDR3 sequence is CAISESQRGGTEAFF. CDR3 coding DNA: TGTGCCATCAGTGAGTCCCAAAGGGGTGGCACTGAAGCTTTCTTT.

The chain recombines TRBV7-2 with TRBJ2-1; TRBD2 matches 9 bases. V lost 0 bases and J lost 2; bases outside the gene matches: 5. The CDR3 spans 17 residues. CDR1 is SGHTA and CDR2 is FQGNSA in the germline V gene. DNA of the CDR3: TGTGCCAGCAGCTTAGCGCGGGGGGGCAGGACCTACAATGAGCAGTTCTTC. This codes for CASSLARGGRTYNEQFF.

This chain connects TRBV3-1 (or the pseudogene TRBV3-2) to TRBJ2-3; 13 bases map to TRBD2. V lost 5 bases to trimming and J lost 2 bases; unmatched junction nucleotides: 7. The germline CDR1 and CDR2 sequences are LGHDT and YNNKEL (reference sequence). The CDR3 covers 17 residues. CDR3 loop: CASSFPGLAGTTDTQYF. The CDR3 DNA is TGTGCCAGCAGCTTCCCGGGACTAGCGGGGACCACAGATACGCAGTATTTT.

The chain uses TRBV9 and TRBJ1-2, with 7 bases matching TRBD1. This CDR3 is built from 15 residues. The J segment lost 6 bases and the V segment lost 4 bases, leaving 12 bases of the junction unmatched. Germline V CDR1 and CDR2: SGDLS, YYNGEE. The CDR3 DNA sequence: TGTGCCAGCAGCCCCAGGGACCAAGGGGGCGATGGCTACACCTTC. Residues: CASSPRDQGGDGYTF.